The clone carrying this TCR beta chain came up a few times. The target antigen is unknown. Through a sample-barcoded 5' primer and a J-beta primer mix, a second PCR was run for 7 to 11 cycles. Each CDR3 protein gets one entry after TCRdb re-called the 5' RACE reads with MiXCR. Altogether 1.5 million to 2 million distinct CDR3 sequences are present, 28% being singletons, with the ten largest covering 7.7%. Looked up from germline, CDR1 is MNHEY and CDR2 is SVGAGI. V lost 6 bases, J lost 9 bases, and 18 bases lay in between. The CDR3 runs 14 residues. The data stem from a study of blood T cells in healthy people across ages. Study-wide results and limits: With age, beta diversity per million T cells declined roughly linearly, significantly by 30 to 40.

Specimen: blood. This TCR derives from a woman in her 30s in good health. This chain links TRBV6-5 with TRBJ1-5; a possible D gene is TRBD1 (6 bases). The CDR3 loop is CASSLDRRDLPQHF. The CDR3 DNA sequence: TGTGCCAGCAGCCTAGACAGGAGGGATCTGCCCCAGCATTTT.